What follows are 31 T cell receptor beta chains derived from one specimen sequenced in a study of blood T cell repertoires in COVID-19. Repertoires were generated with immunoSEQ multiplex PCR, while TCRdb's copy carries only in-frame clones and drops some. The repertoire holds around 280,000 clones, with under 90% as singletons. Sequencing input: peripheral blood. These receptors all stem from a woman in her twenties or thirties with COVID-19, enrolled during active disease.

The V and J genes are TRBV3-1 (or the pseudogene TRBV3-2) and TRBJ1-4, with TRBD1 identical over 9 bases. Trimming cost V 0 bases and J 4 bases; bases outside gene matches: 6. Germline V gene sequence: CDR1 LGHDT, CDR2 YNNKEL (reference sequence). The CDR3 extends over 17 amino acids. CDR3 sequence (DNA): TGTGCCAGCAGCCAAGATACAAAGGGACAGGGTAATGAAAAACTGTTTTTT. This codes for CASSQDTKGQGNEKLFF.

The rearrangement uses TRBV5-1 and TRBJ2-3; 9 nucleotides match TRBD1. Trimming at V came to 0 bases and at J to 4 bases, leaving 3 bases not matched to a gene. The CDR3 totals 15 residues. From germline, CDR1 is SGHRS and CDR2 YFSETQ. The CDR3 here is CASSLAGQGSDTQYF. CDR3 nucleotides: TGCGCCAGCAGCTTGGCCGGACAGGGGTCAGATACGCAGTATTTT.

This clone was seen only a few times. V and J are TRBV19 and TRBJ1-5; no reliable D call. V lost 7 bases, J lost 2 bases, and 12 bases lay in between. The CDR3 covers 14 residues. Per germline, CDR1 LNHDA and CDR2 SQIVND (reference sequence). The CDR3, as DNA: TGTGCCAGTAACCCGGGTCGACGCAATCAGCCCCAGCATTTT. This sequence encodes CASNPGRRNQPQHF.

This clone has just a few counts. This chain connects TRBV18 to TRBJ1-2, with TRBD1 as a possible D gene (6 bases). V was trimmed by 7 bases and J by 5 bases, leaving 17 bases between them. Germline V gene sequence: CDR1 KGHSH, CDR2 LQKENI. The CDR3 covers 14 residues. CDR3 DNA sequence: TGTGCCAGCTGCGTGGGGGCGGATTGGTATGGCTACACCTTC. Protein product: CASCVGADWYGYTF.

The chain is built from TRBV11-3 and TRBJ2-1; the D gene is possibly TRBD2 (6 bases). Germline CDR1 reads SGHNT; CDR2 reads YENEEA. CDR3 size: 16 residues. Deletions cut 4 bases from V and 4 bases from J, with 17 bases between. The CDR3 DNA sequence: TGTGCCAGCAGCTCCGGGGGACCTGGGCGGTACAATGAGCAGTTCTTC. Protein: CASSSGGPGRYNEQFF.

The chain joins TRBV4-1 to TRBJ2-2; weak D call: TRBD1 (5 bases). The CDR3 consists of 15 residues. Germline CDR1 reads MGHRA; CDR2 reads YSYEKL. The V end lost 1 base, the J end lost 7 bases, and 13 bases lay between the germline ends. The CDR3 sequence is CASSQVTAKGGELFF. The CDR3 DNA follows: TGCGCCAGCAGCCAAGTGACAGCCAAAGGCGGGGAGCTGTTTTTT.

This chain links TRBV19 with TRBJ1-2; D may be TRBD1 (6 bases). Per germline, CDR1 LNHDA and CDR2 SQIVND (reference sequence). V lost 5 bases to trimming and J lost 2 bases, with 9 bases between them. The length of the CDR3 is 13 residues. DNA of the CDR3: TGTGCCAGTAGTGAAACAGGGAACTATGGCTACACCTTC. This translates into CASSETGNYGYTF.

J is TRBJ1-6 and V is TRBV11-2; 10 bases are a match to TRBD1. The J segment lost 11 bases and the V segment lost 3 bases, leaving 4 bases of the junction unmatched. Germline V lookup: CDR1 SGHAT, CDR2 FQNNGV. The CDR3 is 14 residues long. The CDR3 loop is CASSLGQGRTPLHF. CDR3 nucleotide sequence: TGTGCCAGCAGCTTGGGACAGGGGAGGACACCCCTCCACTTT.

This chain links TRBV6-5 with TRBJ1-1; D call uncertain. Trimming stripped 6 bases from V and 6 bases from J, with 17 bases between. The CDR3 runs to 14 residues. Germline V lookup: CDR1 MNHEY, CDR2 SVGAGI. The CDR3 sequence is CASSRGSRESEAFF. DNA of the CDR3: TGTGCCAGCAGCCGCGGTTCACGGGAGTCTGAAGCTTTCTTT.

CDR3 nucleotides: TGTGCCAGCAGTCATAACGTTGTTGGGACAGGGGATCAAGAGACCCAGTACTTC. It is translated as CASSHNVVGTGDQETQYF. The chain links TRBV6-6 to TRBJ2-5; 10 bases fit TRBD1. The CDR3 is made up of 18 amino acids. Germline CDR1 reads MNHNY; CDR2 reads SVGAGI (reference sequence). V lost 5 bases, J lost 2 bases, and 14 bases stayed unmatched.

The CDR3 reads CATSRTPRQQNQPQHF. CDR3 in DNA: TGTGCCACCAGCAGAACCCCGCGACAGCAAAATCAGCCCCAGCATTTT. J is TRBJ1-5 and V is TRBV15; D is perhaps TRBD1 (5 bases). Germline V gene sequence: CDR1 LNHNV, CDR2 YYDKDF (reference sequence). The CDR3 is 16 residues long. With 2 bases removed from V and 4 bases from J, the gap between germline ends came to 15 bases.

CDR3 nucleotides: TGCGCCAGCAGTGAACTAGCGGGGTACACAGATACGCAGTATTTT. This gives the protein CASSELAGYTDTQYF. The chain couples TRBV10-2 to TRBJ2-3, with 10 positions matching TRBD2. Germline CDR1 reads WSHSY; CDR2 reads SAAADI. The CDR3 is 15 residues long. Trimming removed 3 bases from V and 2 bases from J; junction bases left unmatched: 2.

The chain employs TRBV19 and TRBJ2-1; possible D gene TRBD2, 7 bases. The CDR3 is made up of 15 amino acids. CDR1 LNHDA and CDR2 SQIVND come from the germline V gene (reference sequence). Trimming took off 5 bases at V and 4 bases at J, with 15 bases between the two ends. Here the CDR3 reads CASSPEGGGYNEQFF. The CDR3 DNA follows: TGTGCCAGTAGTCCCGAAGGGGGGGGTTACAATGAGCAGTTCTTC.

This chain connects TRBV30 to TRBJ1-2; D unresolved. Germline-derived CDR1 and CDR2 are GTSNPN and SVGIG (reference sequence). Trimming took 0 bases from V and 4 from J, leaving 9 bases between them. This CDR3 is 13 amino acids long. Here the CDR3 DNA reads TGTGCCTGGAGTGTGGGCAGGCCCTATGGCTACACCTTC. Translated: CAWSVGRPYGYTF. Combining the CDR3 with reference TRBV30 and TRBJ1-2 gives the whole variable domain SQTIHQWPATLVQPVGSPLSLECTVEGTSNPNLYWYRQAAGRGLQLLFYSVGIGQISSEVPQNLSASRPQDRQFILSSKKLLLSDSGFYLCAWSVGRPYGYTFGSGTRLTVV.

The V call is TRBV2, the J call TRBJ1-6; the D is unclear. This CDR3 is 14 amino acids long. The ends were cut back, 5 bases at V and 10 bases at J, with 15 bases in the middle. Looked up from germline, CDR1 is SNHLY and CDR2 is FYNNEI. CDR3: CASSRYLGGSPLHF. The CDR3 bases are TGTGCCAGCAGTCGATATCTAGGCGGCTCACCCCTCCACTTT.

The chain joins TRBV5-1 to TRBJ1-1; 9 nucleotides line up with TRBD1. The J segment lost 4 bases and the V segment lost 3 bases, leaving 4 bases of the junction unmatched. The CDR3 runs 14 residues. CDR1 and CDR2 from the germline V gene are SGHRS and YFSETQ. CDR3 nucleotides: TGCGCCAGCAGCTCGGGACAGGGTTTCACTGAAGCTTTCTTT. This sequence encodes CASSSGQGFTEAFF.

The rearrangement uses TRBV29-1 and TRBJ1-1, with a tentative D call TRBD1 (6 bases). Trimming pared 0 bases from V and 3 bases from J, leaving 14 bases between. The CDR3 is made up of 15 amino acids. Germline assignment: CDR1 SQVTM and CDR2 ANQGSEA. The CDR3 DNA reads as TGCAGCGTTGAAGAACCAGGGGTCTTCGACACTGAAGCTTTCTTT. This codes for CSVEEPGVFDTEAFF.

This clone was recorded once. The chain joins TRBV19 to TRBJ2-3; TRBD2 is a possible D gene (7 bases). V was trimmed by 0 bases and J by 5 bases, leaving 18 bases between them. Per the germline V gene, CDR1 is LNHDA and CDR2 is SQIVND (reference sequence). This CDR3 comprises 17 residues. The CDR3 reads CASSIDLARGAGDTQYF. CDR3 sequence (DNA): TGTGCCAGTAGTATAGATCTTGCCCGGGGGGCCGGAGATACGCAGTATTTT. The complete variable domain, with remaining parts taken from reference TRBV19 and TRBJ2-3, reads DGGITQSPKYLFRKEGQNVTLSCEQNLNHDAMYWYRQDPGQGLRLIYYSQIVNDFQKGDIAEGYSVSREKKESFPLTVTSAQKNPTAFYLCASSIDLARGAGDTQYFGPGTRLTVL.

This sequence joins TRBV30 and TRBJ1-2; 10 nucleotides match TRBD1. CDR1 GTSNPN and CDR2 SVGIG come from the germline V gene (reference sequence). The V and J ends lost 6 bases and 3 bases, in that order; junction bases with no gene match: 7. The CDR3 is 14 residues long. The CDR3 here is CACTTGGFYYGYTF. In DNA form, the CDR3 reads TGTGCCTGCACGACAGGGGGCTTTTACTATGGCTACACCTTC.

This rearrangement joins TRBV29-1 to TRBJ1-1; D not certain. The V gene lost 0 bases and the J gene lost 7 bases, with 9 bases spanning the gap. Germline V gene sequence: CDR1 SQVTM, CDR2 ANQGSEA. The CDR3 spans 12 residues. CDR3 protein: CSVEDLTGEAFF. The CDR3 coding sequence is TGCAGCGTTGAAGATTTGACGGGTGAAGCTTTCTTT.

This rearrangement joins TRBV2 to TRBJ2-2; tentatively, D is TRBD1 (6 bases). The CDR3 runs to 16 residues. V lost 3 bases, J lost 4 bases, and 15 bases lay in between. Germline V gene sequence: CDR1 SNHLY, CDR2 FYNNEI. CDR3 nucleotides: TGTGCCAGCAGTGACCCCGCGGACAGATTCACCGGGGAGCTGTTTTTT. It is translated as CASSDPADRFTGELFF.

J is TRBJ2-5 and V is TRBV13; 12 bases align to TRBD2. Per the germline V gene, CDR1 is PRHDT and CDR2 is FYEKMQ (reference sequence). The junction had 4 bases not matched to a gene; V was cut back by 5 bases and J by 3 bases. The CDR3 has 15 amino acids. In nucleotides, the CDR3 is TGTGCCAGCAGCCTTAGACTAGCGGGGGAAGAGACCCAGTACTTC. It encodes CASSLRLAGEETQYF.

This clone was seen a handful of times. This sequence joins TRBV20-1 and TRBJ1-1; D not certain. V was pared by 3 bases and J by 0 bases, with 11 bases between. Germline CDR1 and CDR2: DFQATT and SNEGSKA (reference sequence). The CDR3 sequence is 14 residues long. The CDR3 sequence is CSASPTAVNTEAFF. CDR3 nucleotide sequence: TGCAGTGCTAGTCCCACGGCGGTGAACACTGAAGCTTTCTTT.

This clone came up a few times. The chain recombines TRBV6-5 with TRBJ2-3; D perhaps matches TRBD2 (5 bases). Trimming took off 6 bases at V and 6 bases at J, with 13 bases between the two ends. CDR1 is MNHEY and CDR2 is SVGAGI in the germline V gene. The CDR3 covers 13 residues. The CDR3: CASRAPGKDTQYF. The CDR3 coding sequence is TGTGCCAGCAGAGCCCCGGGGAAGGATACGCAGTATTTT.

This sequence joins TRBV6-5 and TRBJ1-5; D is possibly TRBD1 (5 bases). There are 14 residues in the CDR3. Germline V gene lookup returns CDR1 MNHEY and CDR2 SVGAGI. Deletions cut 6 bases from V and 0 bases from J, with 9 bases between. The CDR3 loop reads CASRRDGSNQPQHF. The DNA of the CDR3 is TGTGCCAGCAGGCGGGACGGTAGCAATCAGCCCCAGCATTTT.

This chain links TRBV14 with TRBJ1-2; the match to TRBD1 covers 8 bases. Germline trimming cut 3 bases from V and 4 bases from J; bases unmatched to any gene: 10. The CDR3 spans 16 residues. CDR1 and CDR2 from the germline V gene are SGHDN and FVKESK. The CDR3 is CASSHLRGQGGYGYTF. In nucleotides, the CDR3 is TGTGCCAGCAGCCATCTCCGAGGACAGGGAGGCTATGGCTACACCTTC.

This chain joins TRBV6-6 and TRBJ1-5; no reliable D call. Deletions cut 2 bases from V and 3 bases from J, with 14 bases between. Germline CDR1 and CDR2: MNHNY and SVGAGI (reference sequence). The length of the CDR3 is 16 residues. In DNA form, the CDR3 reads TGTGCCAGCAGTTACCCTACCTCGGGATTCAATCAGCCCCAGCATTTT. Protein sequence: CASSYPTSGFNQPQHF.

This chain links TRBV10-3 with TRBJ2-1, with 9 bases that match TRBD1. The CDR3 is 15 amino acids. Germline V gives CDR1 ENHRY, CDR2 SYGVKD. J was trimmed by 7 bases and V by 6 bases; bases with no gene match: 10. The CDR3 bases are TGTGCCATCAGCCCCGGGACAGGGTTTATAAATGAGCAGTTCTTC. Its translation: CAISPGTGFINEQFF.

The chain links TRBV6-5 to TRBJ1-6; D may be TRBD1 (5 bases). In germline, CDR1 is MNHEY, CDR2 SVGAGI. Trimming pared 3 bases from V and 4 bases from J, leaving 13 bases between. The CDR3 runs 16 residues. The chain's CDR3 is CASSYGQGLYNSPLHF. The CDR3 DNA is TGTGCCAGCAGTTATGGGCAGGGCCTATATAATTCACCCCTCCACTTT.

CDR3 protein: CASSRISRTGGDGYTF. For the CDR3, the DNA is TGTGCCAGCTCACGGATTTCTAGGACAGGGGGAGATGGCTACACCTTC. The chain links TRBV18 to TRBJ1-2; 10 bases map to TRBD1. Germline V gene lookup returns CDR1 KGHSH and CDR2 LQKENI. CDR3 length equals 16 residues. Trimming removed 4 bases from V and 6 bases from J; junction bases left unmatched: 11.

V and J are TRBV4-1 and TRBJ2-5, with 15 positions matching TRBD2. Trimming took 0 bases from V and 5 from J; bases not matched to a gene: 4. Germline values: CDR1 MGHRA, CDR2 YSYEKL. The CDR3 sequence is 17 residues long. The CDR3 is CASSQEGTSGGPETQYF. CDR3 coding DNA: TGCGCCAGCAGCCAAGAAGGGACTAGCGGGGGGCCGGAGACCCAGTACTTC.